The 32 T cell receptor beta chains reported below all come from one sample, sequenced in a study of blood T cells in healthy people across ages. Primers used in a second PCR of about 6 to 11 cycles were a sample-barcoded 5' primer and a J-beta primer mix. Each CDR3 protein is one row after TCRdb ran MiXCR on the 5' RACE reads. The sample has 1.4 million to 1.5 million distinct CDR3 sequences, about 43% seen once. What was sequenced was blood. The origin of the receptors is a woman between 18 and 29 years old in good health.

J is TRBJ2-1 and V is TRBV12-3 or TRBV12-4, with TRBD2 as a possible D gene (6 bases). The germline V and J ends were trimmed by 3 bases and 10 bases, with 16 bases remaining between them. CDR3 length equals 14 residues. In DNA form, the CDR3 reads TGTGCCAGCAGTTTGGGGGGAGCGATTTACGAGCAGTTCTTC. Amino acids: CASSLGGAIYEQFF.

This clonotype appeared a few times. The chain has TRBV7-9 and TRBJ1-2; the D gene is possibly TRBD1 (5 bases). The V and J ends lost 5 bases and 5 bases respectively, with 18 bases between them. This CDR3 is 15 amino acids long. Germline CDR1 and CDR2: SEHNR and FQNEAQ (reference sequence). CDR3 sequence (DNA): TGTGCCAGCAGCGCCGCCCCCGGCTCAGGGTATGGCTACACCTTC. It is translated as CASSAAPGSGYGYTF.

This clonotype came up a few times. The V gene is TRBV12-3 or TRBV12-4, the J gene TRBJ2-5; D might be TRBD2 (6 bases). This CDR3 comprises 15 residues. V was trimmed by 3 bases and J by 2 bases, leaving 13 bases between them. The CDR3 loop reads CASSFSKGLQETQYF. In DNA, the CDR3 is TGTGCCAGCAGTTTTTCAAAGGGACTTCAAGAGACCCAGTACTTC.

The CDR3 coding sequence is TGTGCCAGCGGGCAGGAGGGATCCTACAATGAGCAGTACTTC. Protein sequence: CASGQEGSYNEQYF. The chain links TRBV2 to TRBJ2-1; D is perhaps TRBD2 (6 bases). The J call may be faulty, since TRBJ2-7 better matches the DNA end. Germline values: CDR1 SNHLY, CDR2 FYNNEI. The CDR3 length is 14 residues.

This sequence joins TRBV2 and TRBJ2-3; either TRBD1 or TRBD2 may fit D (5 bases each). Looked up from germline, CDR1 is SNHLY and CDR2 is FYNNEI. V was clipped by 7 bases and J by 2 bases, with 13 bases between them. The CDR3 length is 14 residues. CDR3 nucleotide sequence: TGTGCCAGCACGGGGCCCTATTCCACAGATACGCAGTATTTT. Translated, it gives CASTGPYSTDTQYF.

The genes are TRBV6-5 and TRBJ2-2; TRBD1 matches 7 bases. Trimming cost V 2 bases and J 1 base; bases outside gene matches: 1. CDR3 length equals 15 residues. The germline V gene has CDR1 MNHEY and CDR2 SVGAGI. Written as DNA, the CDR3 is TGTGCCAGCAGTTACGGGACAGAGAACACCGGGGAGCTGTTTTTT. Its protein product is CASSYGTENTGELFF.

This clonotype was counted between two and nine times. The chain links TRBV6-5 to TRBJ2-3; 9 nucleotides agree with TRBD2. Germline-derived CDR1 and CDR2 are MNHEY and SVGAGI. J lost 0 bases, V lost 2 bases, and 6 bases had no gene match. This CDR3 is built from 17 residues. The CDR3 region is CASSYGGGGPSTDTQYF. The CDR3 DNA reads TGTGCCAGCAGTTACGGCGGGGGGGGCCCTAGCACAGATACGCAGTATTTT.

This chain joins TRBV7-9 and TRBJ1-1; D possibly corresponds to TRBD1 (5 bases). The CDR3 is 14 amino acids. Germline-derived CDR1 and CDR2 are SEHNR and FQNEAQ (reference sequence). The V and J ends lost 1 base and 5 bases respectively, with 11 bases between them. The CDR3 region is CASSLGDSVTEAFF. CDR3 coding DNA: TGTGCCAGCAGCTTAGGCGACAGTGTTACTGAAGCTTTCTTT.

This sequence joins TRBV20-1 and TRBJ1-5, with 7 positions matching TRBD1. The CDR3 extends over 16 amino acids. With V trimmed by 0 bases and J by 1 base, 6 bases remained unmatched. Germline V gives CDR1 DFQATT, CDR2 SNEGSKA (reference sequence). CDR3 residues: CSARDQGGGSNQPQHF. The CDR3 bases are TGCAGTGCTAGAGATCAGGGGGGGGGGAGCAATCAGCCCCAGCATTTT.

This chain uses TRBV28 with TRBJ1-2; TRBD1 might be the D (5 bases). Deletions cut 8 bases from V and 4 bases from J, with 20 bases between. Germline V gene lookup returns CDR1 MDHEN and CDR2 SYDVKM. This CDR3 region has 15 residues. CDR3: CASGGWQGSSYGYTF. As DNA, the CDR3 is TGTGCCAGCGGGGGTTGGCAGGGATCGTCCTATGGCTACACCTTC.

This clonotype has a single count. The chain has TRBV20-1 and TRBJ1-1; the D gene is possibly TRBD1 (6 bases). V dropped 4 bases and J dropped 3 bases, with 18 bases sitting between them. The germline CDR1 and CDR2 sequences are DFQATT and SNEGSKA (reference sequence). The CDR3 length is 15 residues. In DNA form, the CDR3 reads TGCAGTGCTATCAAAATCGGGCAGGGGCACACTGAAGCTTTCTTT. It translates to CSAIKIGQGHTEAFF.

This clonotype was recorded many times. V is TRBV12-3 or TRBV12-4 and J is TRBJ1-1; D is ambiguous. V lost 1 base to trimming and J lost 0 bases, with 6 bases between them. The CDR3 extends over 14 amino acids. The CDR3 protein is CASSLGQLNTEAFF. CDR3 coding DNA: TGTGCCAGCAGTTTAGGGCAGCTGAACACTGAAGCTTTCTTT.

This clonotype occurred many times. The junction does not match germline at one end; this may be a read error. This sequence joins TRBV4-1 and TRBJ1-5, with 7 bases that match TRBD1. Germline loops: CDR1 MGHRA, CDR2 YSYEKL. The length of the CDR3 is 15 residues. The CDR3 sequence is CASSQGQYSNQPQHF. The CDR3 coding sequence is TGTGCCAGCTCACAGGGACAGTATAGCAATCAGCCCCAGCATTTT.

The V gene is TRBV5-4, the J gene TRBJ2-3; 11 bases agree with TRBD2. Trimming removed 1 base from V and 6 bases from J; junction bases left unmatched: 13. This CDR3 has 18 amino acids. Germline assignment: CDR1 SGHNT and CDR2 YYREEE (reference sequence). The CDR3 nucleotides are TGTGCCAGCAGCTTGTTTATTCTGACTAGCGGGATGTGGGATACGCAGTATTTT. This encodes CASSLFILTSGMWDTQYF.

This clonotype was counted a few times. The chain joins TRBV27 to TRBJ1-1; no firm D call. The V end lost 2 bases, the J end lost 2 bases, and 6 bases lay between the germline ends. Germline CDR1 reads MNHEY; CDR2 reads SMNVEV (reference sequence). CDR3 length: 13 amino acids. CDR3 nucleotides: TGTGCCAGCAGTTTAAATCCTAACACTGAAGCTTTCTTT. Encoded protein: CASSLNPNTEAFF.

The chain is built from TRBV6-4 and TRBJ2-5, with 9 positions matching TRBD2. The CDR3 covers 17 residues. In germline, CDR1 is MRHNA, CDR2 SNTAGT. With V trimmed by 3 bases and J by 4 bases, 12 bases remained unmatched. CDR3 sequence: CASSEEASGNLIETQYF. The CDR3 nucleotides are TGTGCCAGCAGTGAAGAGGCTAGCGGGAATTTAATAGAGACCCAGTACTTC.

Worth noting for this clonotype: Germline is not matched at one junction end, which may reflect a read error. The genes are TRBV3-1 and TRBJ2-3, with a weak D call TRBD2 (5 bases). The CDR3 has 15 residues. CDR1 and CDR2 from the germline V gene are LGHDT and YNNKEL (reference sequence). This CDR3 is CANSQDLLVPDTQYF. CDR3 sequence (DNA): TGTGCCAACAGCCAAGATCTACTAGTACCAGATACGCAGTATTTT.

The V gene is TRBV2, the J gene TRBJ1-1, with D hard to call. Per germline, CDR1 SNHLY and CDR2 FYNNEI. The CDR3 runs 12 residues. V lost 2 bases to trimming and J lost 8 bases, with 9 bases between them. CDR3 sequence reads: CASSETDIEAFF. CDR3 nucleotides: TGTGCCAGCAGTGAAACAGATATAGAAGCTTTCTTT.

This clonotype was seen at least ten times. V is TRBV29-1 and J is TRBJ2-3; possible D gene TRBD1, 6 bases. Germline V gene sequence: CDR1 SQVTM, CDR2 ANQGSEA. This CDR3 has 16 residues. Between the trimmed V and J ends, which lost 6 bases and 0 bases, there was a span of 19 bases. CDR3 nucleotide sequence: TGCAGCGTGAGGGGGACATCGGACAGCAGCACAGATACGCAGTATTTT. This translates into CSVRGTSDSSTDTQYF.

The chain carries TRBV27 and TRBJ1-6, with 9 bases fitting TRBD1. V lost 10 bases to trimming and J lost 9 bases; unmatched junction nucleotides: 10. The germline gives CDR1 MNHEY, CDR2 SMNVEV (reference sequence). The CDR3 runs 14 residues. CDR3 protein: CATKGQGNGSPLHF. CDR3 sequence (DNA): TGTGCCACCAAGGGACAGGGTAATGGTTCACCCCTCCACTTT.

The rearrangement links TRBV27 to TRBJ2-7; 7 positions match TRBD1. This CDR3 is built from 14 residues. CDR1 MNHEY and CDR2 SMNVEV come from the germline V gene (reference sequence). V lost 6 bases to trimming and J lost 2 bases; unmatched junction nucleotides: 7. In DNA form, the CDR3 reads TGTGCCAGCAGCCCGGACAGGAGAACCTACGAGCAGTACTTC. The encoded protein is CASSPDRRTYEQYF.

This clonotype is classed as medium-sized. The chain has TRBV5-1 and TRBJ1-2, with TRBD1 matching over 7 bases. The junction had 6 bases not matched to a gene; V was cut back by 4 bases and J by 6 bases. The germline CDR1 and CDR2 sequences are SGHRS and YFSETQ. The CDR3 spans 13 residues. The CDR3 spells CASSVSQGDGYTF. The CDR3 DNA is TGCGCCAGCAGCGTGAGCCAGGGGGATGGCTACACCTTC.

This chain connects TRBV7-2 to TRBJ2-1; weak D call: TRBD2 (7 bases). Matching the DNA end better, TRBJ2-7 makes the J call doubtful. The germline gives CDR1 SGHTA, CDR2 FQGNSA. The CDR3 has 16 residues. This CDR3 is CASSLGYAGAYNEQYF. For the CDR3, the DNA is TGTGCCAGCAGCTTAGGATACGCGGGGGCCTACAATGAGCAGTACTTC.

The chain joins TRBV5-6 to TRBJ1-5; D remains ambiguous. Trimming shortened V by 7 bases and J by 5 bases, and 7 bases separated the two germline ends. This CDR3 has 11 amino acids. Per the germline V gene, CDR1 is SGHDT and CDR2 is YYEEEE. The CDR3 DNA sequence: TGTGCCAGCGGAGGGCATCAGCCCCAGCATTTT. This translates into CASGGHQPQHF.

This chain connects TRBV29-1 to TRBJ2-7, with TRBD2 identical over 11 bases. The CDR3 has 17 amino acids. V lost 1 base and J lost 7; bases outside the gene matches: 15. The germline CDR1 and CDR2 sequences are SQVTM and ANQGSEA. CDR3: CSVEGGGLAGEGNEQYF. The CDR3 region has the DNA TGCAGCGTTGAAGGGGGAGGACTAGCGGGCGAAGGCAATGAGCAGTACTTC.

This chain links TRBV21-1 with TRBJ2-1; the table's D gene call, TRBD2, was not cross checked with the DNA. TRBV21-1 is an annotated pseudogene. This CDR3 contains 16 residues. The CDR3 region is CASSKEGTPCYNEQFF. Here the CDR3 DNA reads TGTGCCAGCAGCAAAGAGGGGACTCCTTGCTACAATGAGCAGTTCTTC.

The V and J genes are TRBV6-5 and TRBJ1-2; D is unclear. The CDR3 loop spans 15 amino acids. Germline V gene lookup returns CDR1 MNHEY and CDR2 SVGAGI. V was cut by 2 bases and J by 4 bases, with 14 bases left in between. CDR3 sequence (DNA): TGTGCCAGCAGTTACGGGCAGGATATGCTCTATGGCTACACCTTC. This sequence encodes CASSYGQDMLYGYTF.

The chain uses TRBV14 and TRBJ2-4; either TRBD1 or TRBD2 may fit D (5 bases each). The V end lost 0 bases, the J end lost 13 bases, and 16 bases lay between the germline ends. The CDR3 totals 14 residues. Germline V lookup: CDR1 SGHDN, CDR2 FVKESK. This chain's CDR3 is CASSQESSLGEQYF. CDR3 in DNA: TGTGCCAGCAGCCAAGAGTCTAGCTTGGGGGAGCAGTACTTC. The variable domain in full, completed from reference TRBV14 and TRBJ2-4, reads EAGVTQFPSHSVIEKGQTVTLRCDPISGHDNLYWYRRVMGKEIKFLLHFVKESKQDESGMPNNRFLAERTGGTYSTLKVQPAELEDSGVYFCASSQESSLGEQYFGAGTRLSVL.

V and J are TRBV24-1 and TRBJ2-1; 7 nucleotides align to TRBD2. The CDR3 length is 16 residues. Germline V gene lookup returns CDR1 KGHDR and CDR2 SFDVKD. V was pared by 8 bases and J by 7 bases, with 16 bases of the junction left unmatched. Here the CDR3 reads CATTRKAGVEGNEQFF. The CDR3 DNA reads TGTGCCACCACCCGAAAGGCGGGAGTGGAGGGAAATGAGCAGTTCTTC.

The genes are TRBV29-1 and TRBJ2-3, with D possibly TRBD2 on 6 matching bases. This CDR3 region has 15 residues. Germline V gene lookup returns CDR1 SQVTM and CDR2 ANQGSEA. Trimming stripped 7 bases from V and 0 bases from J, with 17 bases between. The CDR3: CSAGDPGSSTDTQYF. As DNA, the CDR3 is TGCAGCGCTGGAGATCCCGGGAGTAGCACAGATACGCAGTATTTT.

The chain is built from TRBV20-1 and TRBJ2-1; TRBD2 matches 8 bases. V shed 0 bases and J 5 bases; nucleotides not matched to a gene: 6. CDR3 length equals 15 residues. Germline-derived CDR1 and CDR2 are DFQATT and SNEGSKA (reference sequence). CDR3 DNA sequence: TGCAGTGCTAGAGACGGTCAGCGGGGGAACAATGAGCAGTTCTTC. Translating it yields CSARDGQRGNNEQFF.

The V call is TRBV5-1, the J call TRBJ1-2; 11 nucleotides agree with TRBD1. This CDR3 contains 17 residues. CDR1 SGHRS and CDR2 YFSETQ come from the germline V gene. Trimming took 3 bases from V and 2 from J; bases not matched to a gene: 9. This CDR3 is CASSSTGTGGVNYGYTF. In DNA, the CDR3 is TGCGCCAGCAGCTCTACCGGGACAGGGGGAGTGAACTATGGCTACACCTTC.